This T cell receptor beta chain was documented in a study of T-cell reconstitution after alpha-beta-depleted transplantation in children. Study-wide results and caveats: Recipient T cells and thymic progenitors that survived were the source of the high TCRbeta diversity seen at day 60 in some patients. One year post-transplant, T-cell counts and diversity were largely derived from T cells produced anew. Reports say that about two months after transplant, the alpha-beta T cells came out of several hundred graft clones that had expanded.

Germline V gene lookup returns CDR1 SGHDN and CDR2 FVKESK. V lost 2 bases, J lost 9 bases, and 17 bases lay in between. There are 15 residues in the CDR3. A note on this clonotype: The antigen is undetermined.

The TCRbeta library incorporated unique molecular identifiers. Each CDR3 protein is one row after TCRdb ran MiXCR on the PCR reads. Among hundreds of thousands of distinct CDR3 sequences listed, about 12% were seen once. The genes are TRBV14 and TRBJ2-1; no clear D gene. This TCR was recovered from a girl aged 2-10 years with congenital amegakaryocytic thrombocytopenia, due to receive a stem cell transplant. The source was PBMCs, collected before TCRalphabeta/CD19-depleted stem cell transplant. Here the CDR3 DNA reads TGTGCCAGCAGCCAATCGGTACAGCCCCGAGGTGAGCAGTTCTTC. It encodes CASSQSVQPRGEQFF.